The rows below give T cell receptor beta chains drawn from one sample of a study of lymphopenia after photon versus proton radiotherapy. TCRdb keeps only in-frame clones here, not all; method: immunoSEQ multiplex PCR. The sample has 40,000 or so clones; 92% are singletons. The input for sequencing was peripheral blood, taken from a patient treated with photon-based radiotherapy. The receptors derive from a man aged 60 to 69 with cholangiocarcinoma. Both conserved end residues are trimmed from each CDR3. The order of the fields is J gene, V gene, CDR3 protein.

TRBJ2-1	TRBV19	ASSIVRTSRGNEQF
TRBJ2-1	TRBV7-9	ASSLIPDRQEQF
TRBJ1-1	TRBV28	ASSFRTGGRTEAF
TRBJ2-3	TRBV6-5	ASSYPDRGPDTQY
TRBJ2-7	TRBV18	ASSASSIYEQY
TRBJ2-5	TRBV7-6	ASREDILETQY
TRBJ2-3	TRBV2	ASGSPNPSTDTQY
TRBJ1-4	TRBV5-6	ASRRLGQRNEKLF
TRBJ2-3	TRBV5-1	ASSFEVGTDTQY
TRBJ1-4	TRBV7-2	ASSSSTVLPGEKLF
TRBJ2-7	TRBV7-9	ASSLARASGRADEQY
TRBJ2-5	TRBV9	ASSVGSLGGPQETQY
TRBJ2-7	TRBV5-4	ASSLGLAGGSGEQY
TRBJ2-7	TRBV19	ASRPQGAYEQY
TRBJ2-1	TRBV29-1	SVEFLGVGEQF
TRBJ2-5	TRBV11-2	ASSSYKTTGRQETQY
TRBJ2-3	TRBV2	ASTLEWADTQY
TRBJ2-2	TRBV6-1	ASSEGNHGELF
TRBJ1-5	TRBV6-4	ASRNQPQH
TRBJ2-5	TRBV28	ASRPTGAGGETQY